This entry describes one T cell receptor beta chain. What it binds is not known. These data belong to a study of response to subunit inactivated influenza vaccine. Notes on the study in general: That few new T cells are recruited by each seasonal influenza vaccination was the authors' suggestion.

TCRdb redid the calling of the RT-PCR reads with MiXCR, one entry per CDR3 protein. The table records about 700,000 distinct CDR3 sequences, about 15% of them present only once. The CDR3 totals 16 residues. The germline gives CDR1 MRHNA, CDR2 SNTAGT. Trimming took 2 bases from V and 5 from J, leaving 16 bases between them. The sequencing used PBMCs from blood, collected roughly 15 days before vaccination. The V call is TRBV6-4, the J call TRBJ2-1; D not certain. The TCR sequence derives from a man aged 45-65 years who received an inactivated influenza vaccine. This chain's CDR3 is CASSDVGSTTNNEQFF. The CDR3 region has the DNA TGTGCCAGCAGTGACGTAGGTAGTACCACCAACAATGAGCAGTTCTTC.